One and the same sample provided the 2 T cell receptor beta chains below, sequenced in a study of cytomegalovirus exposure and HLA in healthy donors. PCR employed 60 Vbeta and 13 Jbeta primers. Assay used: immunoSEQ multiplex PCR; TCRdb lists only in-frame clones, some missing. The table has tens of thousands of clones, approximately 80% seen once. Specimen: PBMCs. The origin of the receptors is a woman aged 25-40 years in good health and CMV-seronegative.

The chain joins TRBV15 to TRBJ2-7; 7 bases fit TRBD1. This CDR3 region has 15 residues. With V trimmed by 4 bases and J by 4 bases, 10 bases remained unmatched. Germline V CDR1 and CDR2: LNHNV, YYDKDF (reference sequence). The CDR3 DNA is TGTGCCACCAGCACCCGGGACAGCGACCTTTACGAGCAGTACTTC. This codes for CATSTRDSDLYEQYF.

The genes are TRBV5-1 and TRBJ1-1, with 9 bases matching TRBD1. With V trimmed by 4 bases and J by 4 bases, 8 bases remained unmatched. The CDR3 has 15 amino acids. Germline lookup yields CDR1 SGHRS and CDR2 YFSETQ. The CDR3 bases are TGCGCCAGCAGCACCGGACAGGGGCGTCGCACTGAAGCTTTCTTT. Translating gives CASSTGQGRRTEAFF.